One sample yielded the 30 T cell receptor beta chains listed below, sequenced in a study of graft-versus-host responses after intestinal transplantation. Libraries were prepared by immunoSEQ multiplex PCR; TCRdb keeps only in-frame clonotypes and omits some of them. Here the sample spans around 95,000 clones, more than 85% being singletons. These receptors lack a known antigen. Here the sequenced sample was unstimulated CD4+ T cells sorted from spleen or lymph node cells, taken before transplant. The receptors were sampled from a human donor who was the organ donor for an intestinal transplant.

V gene TRBV27 combines with J gene TRBJ2-2; D may match TRBD1 or TRBD2 (7 bases each). CDR3 length equals 16 residues. The germline V gene has CDR1 MNHEY and CDR2 SMNVEV (reference sequence). V dropped 3 bases and J dropped 2 bases, with 13 bases sitting between them. The DNA for the CDR3 is TGTGCCAGCAGTTTGACAGGGAGGGGAAACACCGGGGAGCTGTTTTTT. Protein: CASSLTGRGNTGELFF.

This clone was detected only once. This CDR3 reads CASIRDRERDTQYF. In DNA form, the CDR3 reads TGTGCCAGCATACGGGACAGGGAGCGAGATACGCAGTATTTT. The chain recombines TRBV28 with TRBJ2-3; 9 positions match TRBD1. After removal of 7 bases from V and 5 bases from J, the junction contained 7 bases not matched to a gene. The CDR3 extends over 14 amino acids. CDR1 and CDR2 (germline): MDHEN, SYDVKM.

This clone was found once. This sequence joins TRBV19 and TRBJ1-1; the match to TRBD1 covers 9 bases. There are 18 residues in the CDR3. Losses at the gene ends were 6 bases for V and 3 bases for J; bases not matched to a gene: 17. The germline CDR1 and CDR2 sequences are LNHDA and SQIVND (reference sequence). The CDR3 reads CASRPIFKPGQGYTEAFF. The CDR3, as DNA: TGTGCCAGTAGGCCTATATTTAAACCGGGACAGGGATACACTGAAGCTTTCTTT.

V and J are TRBV2 and TRBJ2-7; tentatively, D is TRBD2 (5 bases). Germline V gene lookup returns CDR1 SNHLY and CDR2 FYNNEI. The CDR3 has 12 residues. With 3 bases removed from V and 5 bases from J, the gap between germline ends came to 8 bases. The CDR3 sequence: CASSDEGHEQYF. The CDR3 DNA reads TGTGCCAGCAGTGACGAGGGTCACGAGCAGTACTTC.

The chain is built from TRBV6-1 and TRBJ1-5; D is ambiguous. V was trimmed by 0 bases and J by 1 base, leaving 4 bases between them. CDR1 is MNHNS and CDR2 is SASEGT in the germline V gene. CDR3 size: 14 residues. Here the CDR3 reads CASSEAQSNQPQHF. In nucleotides, the CDR3 is TGTGCCAGCAGTGAAGCGCAAAGCAATCAGCCCCAGCATTTT.

The chain carries TRBV14 and TRBJ1-1, with D tentatively TRBD1 (6 bases). Germline V lookup: CDR1 SGHDN, CDR2 FVKESK. This CDR3 comprises 14 residues. Trimming took off 1 base at V and 4 bases at J, with 10 bases between the two ends. CDR3 amino acids: CASSQVGGSTEAFF. The CDR3 nucleotides are TGTGCCAGCAGCCAAGTAGGGGGGAGCACTGAAGCTTTCTTT.

This clone was counted a single time. J is TRBJ2-1 and V is TRBV11-3; 7 nucleotides match TRBD2. Germline V gene lookup returns CDR1 SGHNT and CDR2 YENEEA. After removal of 3 bases from V and 8 bases from J, the junction contained 4 bases not matched to a gene. The CDR3 has 13 amino acids. The CDR3 DNA reads TGTGCCAGCAGCTTGACTAGCTGGCATGAGCAGTTCTTC. Protein sequence: CASSLTSWHEQFF.

V usage is TRBV7-8 and J usage is TRBJ2-7, with 10 bases fitting TRBD2. This CDR3 contains 16 residues. The V and J ends lost 1 base and 2 bases, in that order; junction bases with no gene match: 5. Germline CDR1 reads SGHVS; CDR2 reads FQNEAQ. CDR3 nucleotide sequence: TGTGCCAGCAGCTTAGGTTCTAGCGGGGGAACCTACGAGCAGTACTTC. Amino acid sequence: CASSLGSSGGTYEQYF.

The V and J genes are TRBV19 and TRBJ2-5; D unresolved. Gene TRBJ2-7 matches the end of the DNA better, so the J call may be wrong. The CDR3 covers 13 residues. Germline V gives CDR1 LNHDA, CDR2 SQIVND (reference sequence). CDR3 residues: CASSIGTAYEQYF. CDR3 in DNA: TGTGCCAGTAGTATAGGAACCGCGTACGAGCAGTACTTC.

The CDR3 loop reads CASSVEMSRGADTQYF. DNA of the CDR3: TGTGCCAGCAGCGTAGAAATGTCTAGAGGCGCAGATACGCAGTATTTT. The gene calls are TRBV9 and TRBJ2-3, with D uncertain. This CDR3 comprises 16 residues. V was cut by 0 bases and J by 4 bases, with 15 bases left in between. Germline V gene lookup returns CDR1 SGDLS and CDR2 YYNGEE.

This clone was counted once. The CDR3 DNA reads TGTGCCAGCAGGACAGCGAACACTGAAGCTTTCTTT. This codes for CASRTANTEAFF. This sequence joins TRBV2 and TRBJ1-1; D is perhaps TRBD1 (5 bases). CDR1 is SNHLY, CDR2 FYNNEI, per germline. CDR3 length: 12 amino acids. The ends were cut back, 6 bases at V and 1 base at J, with 6 bases in the middle.

V is TRBV7-8 and J is TRBJ2-2; D remains ambiguous. CDR1 and CDR2 from the germline V gene are SGHVS and FQNEAQ. This CDR3 has 15 residues. V lost 2 bases and J 6 bases, leaving 13 bases between the germline ends. The CDR3 nucleotides are TGTGCCAGCAGCTTAATGGGGTACAATGCCGGGGAGCTGTTTTTT. This sequence encodes CASSLMGYNAGELFF.

The chain combines TRBV5-1 with TRBJ1-2; no clear D gene. Trimming shortened V by 0 bases and J by 5 bases, and 11 bases separated the two germline ends. Germline loops: CDR1 SGHRS, CDR2 YFSETQ. The length of the CDR3 is 14 residues. The CDR3 protein is CASSLAQPVYGYTF. CDR3 in DNA: TGCGCCAGCAGCTTGGCTCAGCCTGTTTATGGCTACACCTTC. Drawing the rest from reference TRBV5-1 and TRBJ1-2, the complete variable domain is KAGVTQTPRYLIKTRGQQVTLSCSPISGHRSVSWYQQTPGQGLQFLFEYFSETQRNKGNFPGRFSGRQFSNSRSEMNVSTLELGDSALYLCASSLAQPVYGYTFGSGTRLTVV.

This clone was counted a few times. The rearrangement links TRBV18 to TRBJ2-3; D not resolved. The germline gives CDR1 KGHSH, CDR2 LQKENI. The CDR3 loop spans 14 amino acids. Trimming removed 5 bases at V and 3 bases at J, with 12 bases between. CDR3 sequence reads: CASSRSASTDTQYF. CDR3 nucleotides: TGTGCCAGCTCAAGGTCAGCAAGTACAGATACGCAGTATTTT.

The V call is TRBV5-6, the J call TRBJ2-1; D gene ambiguous. Trimming left V 1 base short and J 10 bases short, with 9 bases between. This CDR3 region has 12 residues. In germline, CDR1 is SGHDT, CDR2 YYEEEE. The CDR3: CASSLRWIEQFF. Written as DNA, the CDR3 is TGTGCCAGCAGCTTGAGGTGGATAGAGCAGTTCTTC.

This clone was picked up one time. This rearrangement joins TRBV5-1 to TRBJ1-1; TRBD1 matches 8 bases. The V segment lost 3 bases and the J segment 4 bases; nucleotides outside the gene matches: 5. The CDR3 has 14 amino acids. CDR1 SGHRS and CDR2 YFSETQ come from the germline V gene. The CDR3 region has the DNA TGCGCCAGCAGCTCGGGACAGGTAACCACTGAAGCTTTCTTT. It translates to CASSSGQVTTEAFF.

The chain recombines TRBV19 with TRBJ1-1; 7 bases agree with TRBD1. The CDR3 has 13 amino acids. Germline CDR1 and CDR2: LNHDA and SQIVND (reference sequence). The V and J ends lost 10 bases and 7 bases, in that order; junction bases with no gene match: 12. CDR3 sequence reads: CATETRDRYEAFF. The CDR3 coding sequence is TGTGCCACCGAAACCCGGGACAGATATGAAGCTTTCTTT.

This chain joins TRBV6-6 and TRBJ2-1; 9 bases agree with TRBD1. The J segment lost 12 bases and the V segment lost 7 bases, leaving 16 bases of the junction unmatched. The CDR3 loop spans 15 amino acids. Germline V gene sequence: CDR1 MNHNY, CDR2 SVGAGI (reference sequence). The CDR3 spells CASTTQGAPLLGQFF. As DNA, the CDR3 is TGTGCCAGCACTACACAGGGGGCCCCTCTTCTAGGGCAGTTCTTC.

The chain joins TRBV6-1 to TRBJ2-3; TRBD1 or TRBD2 may be the D gene (6 bases each). Deletions cut 3 bases from V and 1 base from J, with 17 bases between. Germline V CDR1 and CDR2: MNHNS, SASEGT. The CDR3 runs 17 residues. The CDR3 spells CASSDAEGGFRTDTQYF. The DNA for the CDR3 is TGTGCCAGCAGTGACGCTGAGGGGGGATTCCGCACAGATACGCAGTATTTT.

The chain uses TRBV7-9 and TRBJ1-2; 8 bases fit TRBD1. The trim removed 0 bases at V and 7 bases at J, leaving 7 bases unmatched. In germline, CDR1 is SEHNR, CDR2 FQNEAQ (reference sequence). The CDR3 is made up of 15 amino acids. The CDR3 region has the DNA TGTGCCAGCAGCTTAGCCGGACAGGGAAGGGGTGGCTACACCTTC. Translation gives CASSLAGQGRGGYTF. Full variable domain (outside the CDR3, taken from reference TRBV7-9 and TRBJ1-2): DTGVSQNPRHKITKRGQNVTFRCDPISEHNRLYWYRQTLGQGPEFLTYFQNEAQLEKSRLLSDRFSAERPKGSFSTLEIQRTEQGDSAMYLCASSLAGQGRGGYTFGSGTRLTVV.

This chain connects TRBV6-5 to TRBJ1-5, with D tentatively TRBD1 (6 bases). In germline, CDR1 is MNHEY, CDR2 SVGAGI. This CDR3 is 15 amino acids long. With 5 bases removed from V and 0 bases from J, the gap between germline ends came to 11 bases. DNA of the CDR3: TGTGCCAGCAGTCGCAACAGGGCTAGCAATCAGCCCCAGCATTTT. Translation gives CASSRNRASNQPQHF.

The chain carries TRBV18 and TRBJ1-1; no reliable D call. With 4 bases removed from V and 1 base from J, the gap between germline ends came to 13 bases. Germline-derived CDR1 and CDR2 are KGHSH and LQKENI. The CDR3 has 15 residues. CDR3 residues: CASSRMEVGNTEAFF. CDR3 nucleotide sequence: TGTGCCAGCTCACGGATGGAAGTTGGGAACACTGAAGCTTTCTTT.

This sequence joins TRBV5-8 and TRBJ2-1, with 10 bases that match TRBD2. The CDR3 runs 14 residues. V shed 9 bases, J shed 2 bases, and the junction held 5 bases outside the gene matches. Germline loops: CDR1 SGHTS, CDR2 YDEGEE. The CDR3 DNA is TGTGCCACCCTAACTAGCGGGACCTACAATGAGCAGTTCTTC. It is translated as CATLTSGTYNEQFF.

The genes are TRBV11-2 and TRBJ1-5; D gene unclear. Germline V gene lookup returns CDR1 SGHAT and CDR2 FQNNGV. The CDR3 consists of 14 residues. V lost 0 bases and J 2 bases, leaving 5 bases between the germline ends. CDR3 in amino acids: CASSLDGGNQPQHF. The CDR3 DNA reads TGTGCCAGCAGCTTAGACGGGGGCAATCAGCCCCAGCATTTT.

This chain joins TRBV18 and TRBJ1-2, with 10 bases lining up with TRBD1. This CDR3 comprises 14 residues. J was trimmed by 8 bases and V by 6 bases; bases with no gene match: 9. Germline V lookup: CDR1 KGHSH, CDR2 LQKENI. CDR3 nucleotides: TGTGCCAGCTCGAGAGGACAGGGGGTGAGCGGCTACACCTTC. It is translated as CASSRGQGVSGYTF.

Written as DNA, the CDR3 is TGTGCCAGCAGTGAAACAGGGGGAATCGGCAATCAGCCCCAGCATTTT. This translates into CASSETGGIGNQPQHF. The chain links TRBV6-4 to TRBJ1-5, with 8 nucleotides matching TRBD1. CDR3 length: 16 residues. Per germline, CDR1 MRHNA and CDR2 SNTAGT. The junction had 6 bases not matched to a gene; V was cut back by 3 bases and J by 2 bases.

A single count supports this clone. The J gene is TRBJ2-2, the V gene TRBV7-9; D uncertain. This CDR3 spans 13 amino acids. Germline CDR1 reads SEHNR; CDR2 reads FQNEAQ (reference sequence). The V end lost 6 bases, the J end lost 1 base, and 6 bases lay between the germline ends. CDR3 DNA sequence: TGTGCCAGCAGATCTGTGAACACCGGGGAGCTGTTTTTT. This translates into CASRSVNTGELFF.

J is TRBJ2-2 and V is TRBV5-1; 7 bases fit TRBD2. This CDR3 contains 14 residues. V gave up 3 bases and J gave up 2 bases; unmatched junction bases: 1. CDR1 and CDR2 (germline): SGHRS, YFSETQ. CDR3 nucleotide sequence: TGCGCCAGCAGCTCGGGACTAAACACCGGGGAGCTGTTTTTT. This codes for CASSSGLNTGELFF.

The chain joins TRBV4-2 to TRBJ2-7, with 7 bases that match TRBD1. The CDR3 spans 15 residues. J was trimmed by 5 bases and V by 2 bases; bases with no gene match: 9. CDR1 LGHNA and CDR2 YNFKEQ come from the germline V gene. CDR3 protein: CASSQNFEGANEQYF. CDR3 DNA: TGTGCCAGCAGCCAAAACTTCGAGGGGGCCAACGAGCAGTACTTC.

V is TRBV27 and J is TRBJ2-3; perhaps TRBD1 as D (6 bases). This CDR3 comprises 13 residues. The germline V gene has CDR1 MNHEY and CDR2 SMNVEV (reference sequence). The V and J ends lost 6 bases and 6 bases respectively, with 13 bases between them. The CDR3 nucleotides are TGTGCCAGCAGAATACAGGGCAGGGATACGCAGTATTTT. Protein: CASRIQGRDTQYF.